The 29 T cell receptor beta chains below were found in one sample sequenced in a study of Ad26.COV2.S vaccination and SARS-CoV-2 variants. Some clones are missing from TCRdb's copy, which holds only in-frame ones; the method was immunoSEQ multiplex PCR. The data contain fewer than 500,000 clones, about 90% of them seen just once; the ten biggest clones take up about 4.1%. This sample's treatment: approximately 18 received Ad26.COV2.S at low or high dose, single or two shots; about 5 received placebo; per-sample allocation not given. Day 63 after the first injection of vaccine or placebo was the sampling time. The sequences come from peripheral blood, collected in a trial of Ad26.COV2.S vaccine versus placebo. Receptor source: a person between 18 and 60 years old who received the Ad26.COV2.S COVID-19 vaccine or a placebo.

The sample holds one count of this clone. The chain joins TRBV6-5 to TRBJ1-2; 9 nucleotides match TRBD1. V lost 6 bases and J lost 1; bases outside the gene matches: 3. The CDR3 contains 14 residues. Germline V gene lookup returns CDR1 MNHEY and CDR2 SVGAGI. The CDR3 region is CASRGTGFNYGYTF. CDR3 nucleotide sequence: TGTGCCAGCAGAGGGACAGGGTTTAACTATGGCTACACCTTC.

The V and J genes are TRBV28 and TRBJ2-7; tentatively, D is TRBD1 (7 bases). CDR3 length: 14 amino acids. The germline gives CDR1 MDHEN, CDR2 SYDVKM. V lost 7 bases and J 3 bases, leaving 16 bases between the germline ends. The CDR3 reads CASTSGGNLYEQYF. CDR3 coding DNA: TGTGCCAGCACCTCAGGGGGGAACCTCTACGAGCAGTACTTC.

V is TRBV4-3 and J is TRBJ2-2, with a weak D call TRBD2 (5 bases). CDR3 length equals 16 residues. V was clipped by 4 bases and J by 4 bases, with 16 bases between them. CDR1 is LGHNA and CDR2 is YSLEER in the germline V gene. The CDR3 here is CASSPNRWSGTGELFF. The CDR3 DNA reads TGCGCCAGCAGCCCGAACCGGTGGAGCGGCACCGGGGAGCTGTTTTTT.

The chain combines TRBV11-2 with TRBJ2-6; the match to TRBD1 covers 7 bases. The CDR3 has 15 amino acids. CDR1 is SGHAT and CDR2 is FQNNGV in the germline V gene. Trimming at V came to 5 bases and at J to 4 bases, leaving 5 bases not matched to a gene. CDR3 in DNA: TGTGCCAGCAGCCTTGACAGGGCCGGGGCCAACGTCCTGACTTTC. It encodes CASSLDRAGANVLTF.

The chain recombines TRBV18 with TRBJ2-1; TRBD2 matches at 8 bases. The trim removed 1 base at V and 5 bases at J, leaving 4 bases unmatched. Looked up from germline, CDR1 is KGHSH and CDR2 is LQKENI. The CDR3 is made up of 15 amino acids. Written as DNA, the CDR3 is TGTGCCAGCTCACCACGCACTAGCGGCGACAATGAGCAGTTCTTC. It translates to CASSPRTSGDNEQFF. The variable domain in full, completed from reference TRBV18 and TRBJ2-1, reads NAGVMQNPRHLVRRRGQEARLRCSPMKGHSHVYWYRQLPEEGLKFMVYLQKENIIDESGMPKERFSAEFPKEGPSILRIQQVVRGDSAAYFCASSPRTSGDNEQFFGPGTRLTVL.

The chain joins TRBV28 to TRBJ1-1, with TRBD1 matching 9 bases. The germline V gene has CDR1 MDHEN and CDR2 SYDVKM. Germline trimming cut 5 bases from V and 4 bases from J; bases unmatched to any gene: 11. This CDR3 has 16 amino acids. The CDR3 DNA sequence: TGTGCCAGCAGTCCCTCGGGGCGGGACAGGGTCACTGAAGCTTTCTTT. Translating it yields CASSPSGRDRVTEAFF.

This clone was detected once. The chain uses TRBV27 and TRBJ2-7; 7 positions match TRBD1. This CDR3 contains 16 residues. Germline CDR1 and CDR2: MNHEY and SMNVEV (reference sequence). V lost 3 bases and J lost 2; bases outside the gene matches: 10. CDR3 sequence (DNA): TGTGCCAGCAGTTTGGCCCGGGACAGAGCCGCCTACGAGCAGTACTTC. It specifies CASSLARDRAAYEQYF.

V and J are TRBV3-1 (or the pseudogene TRBV3-2) and TRBJ2-7; D remains unclear. CDR1 and CDR2 (germline): LGHDT, YNNKEL (reference sequence). This CDR3 region has 12 residues. The germline V and J ends were trimmed by 1 base and 2 bases, with 3 bases remaining between them. CDR3 sequence: CASSQVPYEQYF. As DNA, the CDR3 is TGTGCCAGCAGCCAAGTTCCCTACGAGCAGTACTTC.

This clone is a singleton in its sample. The chain links TRBV5-1 to TRBJ2-1, with 10 bases matching TRBD2. Per germline, CDR1 SGHRS and CDR2 YFSETQ. Losses at the gene ends were 2 bases for V and 3 bases for J; bases not matched to a gene: 5. This CDR3 is 16 amino acids long. The CDR3 loop reads CASSFRSSGSYNEQFF. Written as DNA, the CDR3 is TGCGCCAGCAGCTTTCGATCTAGCGGGAGCTACAATGAGCAGTTCTTC.

This clone was seen just once. The chain joins TRBV24-1 to TRBJ2-6; D perhaps matches TRBD1 (8 bases). The CDR3 totals 15 residues. Looked up from germline, CDR1 is KGHDR and CDR2 is SFDVKD. Trimming pared 2 bases from V and 11 bases from J, leaving 15 bases between. CDR3: CATSDSTGGVDVLTF. The DNA of the CDR3 is TGTGCCACCAGTGATTCCACAGGGGGGGTCGACGTCCTGACTTTC.

The V gene is TRBV5-1, the J gene TRBJ1-4; D is undetermined. The CDR3 is made up of 14 amino acids. CDR1 is SGHRS and CDR2 is YFSETQ in the germline V gene. The V end was cut by 3 bases, the J end by 4 bases, with 10 bases between. Here the CDR3 reads CASSYGRNNEKLFF. CDR3 bases: TGCGCCAGCAGCTACGGACGTAATAATGAAAAACTGTTTTTT.

V and J are TRBV6-5 and TRBJ2-7; 7 positions agree with TRBD1. Losses at the gene ends were 2 bases for V and 6 bases for J; bases not matched to a gene: 7. From germline, CDR1 is MNHEY and CDR2 SVGAGI. The CDR3 extends over 14 amino acids. This CDR3 reads CASSYGAGGLEQYF. CDR3 coding DNA: TGTGCCAGCAGTTACGGGGCAGGGGGTCTCGAGCAGTACTTC.

This chain joins TRBV2 and TRBJ2-7, with 12 bases matching TRBD2. The CDR3 length is 14 residues. V trimming: 5 bases; J trimming: 3 bases; junction bases outside the gene matches: 2. Germline V gives CDR1 SNHLY, CDR2 FYNNEI. This chain's CDR3 is CASSRLAGVYEQYF. The CDR3 nucleotides read TGTGCCAGCAGTCGACTAGCGGGGGTCTACGAGCAGTACTTC.

The J gene is TRBJ2-1, the V gene TRBV7-6; D is ambiguous. The germline V gene has CDR1 SGHVS and CDR2 FNYEAQ. This CDR3 contains 17 residues. Between the trimmed V and J ends, which lost 4 bases and 6 bases, there was a span of 22 bases. The CDR3 sequence is CASSSPLLGDVGNEQFF. As DNA, the CDR3 is TGTGCCAGCAGCTCCCCCCTTCTCGGAGACGTGGGCAATGAGCAGTTCTTC.

This chain joins TRBV7-8 and TRBJ1-2, with 8 bases lining up with TRBD1. This CDR3 is 14 amino acids long. J was trimmed by 4 bases and V by 5 bases; bases with no gene match: 6. Germline V lookup: CDR1 SGHVS, CDR2 FQNEAQ. CDR3 amino acids: CASSPGTGTYGYTF. CDR3 nucleotides: TGTGCCAGCAGCCCCGGGACAGGCACCTATGGCTACACCTTC.

This clone has just one count. The chain has TRBV9 and TRBJ2-2; TRBD2 matches 9 bases. Germline V gene sequence: CDR1 SGDLS, CDR2 YYNGEE. The ends lost 3 bases at V and 7 bases at J; junction bases unmatched: 13. CDR3 length equals 17 residues. This chain's CDR3 is CASSERLIAGDYGELFF. In DNA form, the CDR3 reads TGTGCCAGCAGCGAAAGACTGATAGCGGGAGACTACGGGGAGCTGTTTTTT.

CDR3 protein: CASSSDKGQGLRSSYNEQFF. CDR3 nucleotides: TGCGCCAGCAGCTCTGACAAGGGACAGGGTCTTCGAAGCTCCTACAATGAGCAGTTCTTC. V is TRBV5-1 and J is TRBJ2-1, with TRBD1 matching 9 bases. The CDR3 totals 20 residues. Germline V lookup: CDR1 SGHRS, CDR2 YFSETQ. J lost 0 bases, V lost 3 bases, and 16 bases had no gene match. Complete variable domain (other parts from reference TRBV5-1 and TRBJ2-1): KAGVTQTPRYLIKTRGQQVTLSCSPISGHRSVSWYQQTPGQGLQFLFEYFSETQRNKGNFPGRFSGRQFSNSRSEMNVSTLELGDSALYLCASSSDKGQGLRSSYNEQFFGPGTRLTVL.

In its sample, this clone was seen once. The chain employs TRBV9 and TRBJ1-5; no clear D gene. The germline gives CDR1 SGDLS, CDR2 YYNGEE. V was shortened by 0 bases and J by 6 bases, with 7 bases between the two germline ends. The CDR3 covers 13 residues. CDR3 coding DNA: TGTGCCAGCAGCGTAGATGAGGGTCAGCCCCAGCATTTT. Translating gives CASSVDEGQPQHF.

The J gene is TRBJ1-2, the V gene TRBV2, with a tentative D call TRBD1 (5 bases). Germline CDR1 is SNHLY and CDR2 is FYNNEI. Trimming pared 3 bases from V and 4 bases from J, leaving 18 bases between. This CDR3 contains 16 residues. Written as DNA, the CDR3 is TGTGCCAGCAGTGATTGGGGTGCGGGACGAGGCTATGGCTACACCTTC. Its protein is CASSDWGAGRGYGYTF. Using reference TRBV2 and TRBJ1-2 for the parts outside the CDR3, the full variable domain is EPEVTQTPSHQVTQMGQEVILRCVPISNHLYFYWYRQILGQKVEFLVSFYNNEISEKSEIFDDQFSVERPDGSNFTLKIRSTKLEDSAMYFCASSDWGAGRGYGYTFGSGTRLTVV.

J is TRBJ2-2 and V is TRBV13; unclear D gene. Germline CDR1 is PRHDT and CDR2 is FYEKMQ (reference sequence). Trimming left V 5 bases short and J 7 bases short, with 14 bases between. The CDR3 consists of 14 residues. The CDR3 DNA is TGTGCCAGCAGCGCCCGATTAGGTCGCGGGGAGCTGTTTTTT. Translation: CASSARLGRGELFF.

CDR3 amino acids: CASSVGPGVGAANEQFF. CDR3 in DNA: TGTGCCAGCAGTGTTGGACCGGGAGTGGGCGCTGCGAACGAGCAGTTCTTC. The chain combines TRBV6-1 with TRBJ2-1, with D perhaps matching TRBD2 (6 bases). Germline CDR1 and CDR2: MNHNS and SASEGT. The V and J ends lost 4 bases and 10 bases respectively, with 26 bases between them. The CDR3 consists of 17 residues.

Points on this clone: Other DNA sequences in the sample encode the same CDR3. CDR3: CASSLLAGSTDTQYF. The CDR3 nucleotides are TGTGCCAGCAGTTTACTAGCGGGGTCCACAGATACGCAGTATTTT. The genes are TRBV6-2 or TRBV6-3 and TRBJ2-3, with 10 nucleotides matching TRBD2. V lost 4 bases to trimming and J lost 2 bases; unmatched junction nucleotides: 3. This CDR3 has 15 residues. Looked up from germline, CDR1 is MNHEY and CDR2 is SVGEGT.

This chain connects TRBV5-4 to TRBJ2-7, with 11 bases aligning to TRBD2. Germline V CDR1 and CDR2: SGHNT, YYREEE (reference sequence). V shed 1 base and J 6 bases; nucleotides not matched to a gene: 6. The CDR3 covers 15 residues. The chain's CDR3 is CASSLSIAGGVEQYF. The CDR3 bases are TGTGCCAGCAGCTTGAGTATAGCGGGAGGGGTCGAGCAGTACTTC.

The CDR3 nucleotides are TGCGCCAGCAGCTTGGTAGGGACGGCGGGTGAGCAGTTCTTC. Encoded protein: CASSLVGTAGEQFF. The chain carries TRBV5-1 and TRBJ2-1, with D perhaps TRBD1 or TRBD2 (5 bases each). CDR3 length: 14 residues. From germline, CDR1 is SGHRS and CDR2 YFSETQ. Trimming removed 0 bases from V and 9 bases from J, with 13 bases in between. The full variable domain, in which reference TRBV5-1 and TRBJ2-1 provide the parts outside the CDR3, is KAGVTQTPRYLIKTRGQQVTLSCSPISGHRSVSWYQQTPGQGLQFLFEYFSETQRNKGNFPGRFSGRQFSNSRSEMNVSTLELGDSALYLCASSLVGTAGEQFFGPGTRLTVL.

The chain recombines TRBV11-2 with TRBJ2-5, with D hard to call. This CDR3 is built from 15 residues. V was cut by 3 bases and J by 2 bases, with 13 bases left in between. CDR1 SGHAT and CDR2 FQNNGV come from the germline V gene. Written as DNA, the CDR3 is TGTGCCAGCAGCTTCACGGTCACTATGCAAGAGACCCAGTACTTC. This sequence encodes CASSFTVTMQETQYF.

The V call is TRBV5-6, the J call TRBJ2-1, with 8 positions matching TRBD2. The CDR3 is 12 amino acids. Per the germline V gene, CDR1 is SGHDT and CDR2 is YYEEEE. The V segment lost 4 bases and the J segment 10 bases; nucleotides outside the gene matches: 4. The CDR3 here is CASSIGLAEQFF. The CDR3 coding sequence is TGTGCCAGCAGCATTGGACTAGCCGAGCAGTTCTTC.

This clone was found once. This chain joins TRBV5-5 and TRBJ1-5, with D unresolved. Trimming stripped 2 bases from V and 0 bases from J, with 18 bases between. Looked up from germline, CDR1 is SGHKS and CDR2 is YYEKEE (reference sequence). This CDR3 is built from 18 residues. The CDR3 nucleotides are TGTGCCAGCAGCTTAGCCCCCGAGAGAACCTTTAGCAATCAGCCCCAGCATTTT. This codes for CASSLAPERTFSNQPQHF.

The chain has TRBV10-3 and TRBJ2-7; 14 nucleotides line up with TRBD2. The germline V gene encodes CDR1 ENHRY and CDR2 SYGVKD. The trim removed 6 bases at V and 3 bases at J, leaving 4 bases unmatched. This CDR3 has 15 residues. CDR3 nucleotides: TGTGCCATCAGGAGACTAGCGGGAGGGTACTACGAGCAGTACTTC. Translating it yields CAIRRLAGGYYEQYF.

V usage is TRBV6-5 and J usage is TRBJ2-5; 12 nucleotides align to TRBD2. The CDR3 loop spans 14 amino acids. CDR1 and CDR2 from the germline V gene are MNHEY and SVGAGI. V was clipped by 7 bases and J by 5 bases; unmatched bases: 5. DNA of the CDR3: TGTGCCAGCACCCTAGCGGGAGGGGGGGAGACCCAGTACTTC. Amino acids: CASTLAGGGETQYF.